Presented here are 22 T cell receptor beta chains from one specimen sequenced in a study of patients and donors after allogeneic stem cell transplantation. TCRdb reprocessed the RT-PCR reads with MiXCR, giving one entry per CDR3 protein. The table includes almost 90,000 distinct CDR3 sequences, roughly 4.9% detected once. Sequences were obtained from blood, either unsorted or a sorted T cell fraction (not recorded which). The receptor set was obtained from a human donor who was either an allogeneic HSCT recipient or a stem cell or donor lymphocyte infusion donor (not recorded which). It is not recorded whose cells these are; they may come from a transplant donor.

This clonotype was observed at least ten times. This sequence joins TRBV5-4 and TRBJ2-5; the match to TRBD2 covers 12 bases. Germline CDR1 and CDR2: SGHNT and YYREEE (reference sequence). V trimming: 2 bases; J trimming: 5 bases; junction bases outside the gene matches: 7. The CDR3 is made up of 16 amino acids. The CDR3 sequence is CASSFPSGGDSETQYF. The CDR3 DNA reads TGTGCCAGCAGCTTTCCTAGCGGGGGGGATTCGGAGACCCAGTACTTC.

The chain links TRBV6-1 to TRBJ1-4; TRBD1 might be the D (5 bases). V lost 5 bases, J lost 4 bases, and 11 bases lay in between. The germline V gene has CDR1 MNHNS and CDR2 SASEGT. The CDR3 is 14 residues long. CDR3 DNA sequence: TGTGCCAGCAGTCGCGGGACTGTTAATGAAAAACTGTTTTTT. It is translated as CASSRGTVNEKLFF.

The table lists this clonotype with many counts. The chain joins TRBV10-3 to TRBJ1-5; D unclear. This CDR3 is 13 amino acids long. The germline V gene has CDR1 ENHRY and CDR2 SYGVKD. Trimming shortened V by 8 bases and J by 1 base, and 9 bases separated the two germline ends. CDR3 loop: CAIGTDSNQPQHF. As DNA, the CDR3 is TGTGCCATCGGAACAGACAGCAATCAGCCCCAGCATTTT.

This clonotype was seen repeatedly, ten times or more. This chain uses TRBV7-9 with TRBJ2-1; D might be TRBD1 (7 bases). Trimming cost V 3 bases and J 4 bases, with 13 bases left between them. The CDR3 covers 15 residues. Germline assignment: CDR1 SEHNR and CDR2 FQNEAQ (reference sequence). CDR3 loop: CASSLGRGVYNEQFF. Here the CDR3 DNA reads TGTGCCAGCAGCTTGGGCAGGGGGGTTTACAATGAGCAGTTCTTC.

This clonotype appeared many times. As DNA, the CDR3 is TGCAGCGTACTAGACAGGGGGCGGAACACTGAAGCTTTCTTT. Translated: CSVLDRGRNTEAFF. This sequence joins TRBV29-1 and TRBJ1-1; TRBD1 agrees at 10 bases. The V and J ends lost 6 bases and 1 base, in that order; junction bases with no gene match: 5. This CDR3 spans 14 amino acids. CDR1 is SQVTM and CDR2 is ANQGSEA in the germline V gene.

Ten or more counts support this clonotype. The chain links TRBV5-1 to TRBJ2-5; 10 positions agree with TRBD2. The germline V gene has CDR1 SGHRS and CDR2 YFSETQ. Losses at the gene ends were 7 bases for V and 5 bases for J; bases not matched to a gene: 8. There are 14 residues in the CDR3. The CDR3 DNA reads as TGCGCCAGCTCCCTAGCGGGAGCAGGTGAGACCCAGTACTTC. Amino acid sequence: CASSLAGAGETQYF.

The CDR3 region has the DNA TGTGCCAGCCCCTACGAGCAGTACTTC. Amino acids: CASPYEQYF. The gene calls are TRBV21-1 and TRBJ2-7. TRBV21-1 corresponds to a pseudogene. The CDR3 totals 9 residues.

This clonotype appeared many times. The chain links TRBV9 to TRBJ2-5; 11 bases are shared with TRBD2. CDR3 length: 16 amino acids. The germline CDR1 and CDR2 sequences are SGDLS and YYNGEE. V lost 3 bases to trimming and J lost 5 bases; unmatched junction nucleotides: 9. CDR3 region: CASSASSGGFWETQYF. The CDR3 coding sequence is TGTGCCAGCAGCGCTTCTAGCGGGGGGTTTTGGGAGACCCAGTACTTC.

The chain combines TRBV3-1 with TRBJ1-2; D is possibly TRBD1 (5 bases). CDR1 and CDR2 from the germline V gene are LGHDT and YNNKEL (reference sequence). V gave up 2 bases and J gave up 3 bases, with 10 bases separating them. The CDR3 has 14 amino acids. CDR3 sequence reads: CASSQMGEDYGYTF. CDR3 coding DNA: TGTGCCAGCAGCCAAATGGGGGAGGACTATGGCTACACCTTC.

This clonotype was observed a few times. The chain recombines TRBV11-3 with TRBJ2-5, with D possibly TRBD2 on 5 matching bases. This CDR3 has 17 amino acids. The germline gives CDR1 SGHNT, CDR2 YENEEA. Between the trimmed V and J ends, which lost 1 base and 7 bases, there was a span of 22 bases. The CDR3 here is CASSLGGLFLPLGTQYF. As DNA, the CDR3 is TGTGCCAGCAGCTTAGGAGGACTTTTTCTTCCTCTCGGGACCCAGTACTTC.

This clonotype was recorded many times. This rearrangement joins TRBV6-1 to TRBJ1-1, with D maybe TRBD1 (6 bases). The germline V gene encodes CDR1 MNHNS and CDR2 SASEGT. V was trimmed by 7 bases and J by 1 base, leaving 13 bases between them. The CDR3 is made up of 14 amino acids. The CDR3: CASILDRANTEAFF. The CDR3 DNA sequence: TGTGCCAGCATTCTGGACAGAGCGAACACTGAAGCTTTCTTT.

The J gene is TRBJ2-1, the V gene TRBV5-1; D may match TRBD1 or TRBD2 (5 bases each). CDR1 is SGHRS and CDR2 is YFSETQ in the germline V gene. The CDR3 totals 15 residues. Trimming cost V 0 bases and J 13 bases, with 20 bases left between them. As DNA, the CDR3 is TGCGCCAGCAGCTTGGCCGGGGCCGTGAGAGGCCTTCAGTTCTTC. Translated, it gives CASSLAGAVRGLQFF.

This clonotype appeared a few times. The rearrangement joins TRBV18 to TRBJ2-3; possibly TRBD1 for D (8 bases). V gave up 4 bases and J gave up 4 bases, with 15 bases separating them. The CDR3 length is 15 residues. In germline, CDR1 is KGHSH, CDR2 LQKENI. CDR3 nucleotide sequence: TGTGCCAGCTCACACCGGACAGGGAGGGCAGATACGCAGTATTTT. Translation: CASSHRTGRADTQYF.

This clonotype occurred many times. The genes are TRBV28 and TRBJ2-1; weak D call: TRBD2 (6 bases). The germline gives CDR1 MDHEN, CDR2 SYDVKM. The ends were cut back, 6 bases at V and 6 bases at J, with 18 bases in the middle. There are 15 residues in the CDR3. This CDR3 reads CASSQGAGIGNEQFF. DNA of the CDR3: TGTGCCAGCAGCCAAGGGGCGGGGATCGGCAATGAGCAGTTCTTC.

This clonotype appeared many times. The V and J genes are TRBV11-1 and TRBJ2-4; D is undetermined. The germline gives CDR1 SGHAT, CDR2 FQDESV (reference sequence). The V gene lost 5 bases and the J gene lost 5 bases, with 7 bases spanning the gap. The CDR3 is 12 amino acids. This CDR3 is CASSPIQNIQYF. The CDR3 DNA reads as TGTGCCAGCAGCCCCATCCAAAACATTCAGTACTTC.

Here the CDR3 reads CASSDGSGGLYNEQFF. The CDR3 DNA reads as TGTGCCAGCAGTGATGGTAGCGGGGGCCTTTACAATGAGCAGTTCTTC. This chain uses TRBV6-1 with TRBJ2-1; 9 bases fit TRBD2. Germline CDR1 is MNHNS and CDR2 is SASEGT. This CDR3 comprises 16 residues. V lost 3 bases and J lost 4; bases outside the gene matches: 7.

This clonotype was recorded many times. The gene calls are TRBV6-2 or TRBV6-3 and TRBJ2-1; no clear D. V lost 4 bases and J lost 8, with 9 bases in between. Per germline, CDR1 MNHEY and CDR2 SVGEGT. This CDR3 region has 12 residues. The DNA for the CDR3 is TGTGCCAGCAGTTTACATGGGGATGAGCAGTTCTTC. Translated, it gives CASSLHGDEQFF.

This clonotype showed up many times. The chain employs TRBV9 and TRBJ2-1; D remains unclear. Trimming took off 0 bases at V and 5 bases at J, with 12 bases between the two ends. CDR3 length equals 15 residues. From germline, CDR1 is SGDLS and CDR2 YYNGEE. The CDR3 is CASSVAAIGDNEQFF. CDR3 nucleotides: TGTGCCAGCAGCGTAGCAGCGATTGGGGACAATGAGCAGTTCTTC.

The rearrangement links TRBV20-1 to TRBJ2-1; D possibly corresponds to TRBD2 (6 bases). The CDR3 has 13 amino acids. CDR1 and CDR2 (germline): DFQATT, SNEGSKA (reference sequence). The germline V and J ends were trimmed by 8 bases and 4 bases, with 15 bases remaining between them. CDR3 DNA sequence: TGCAGTACCCTGGAGGGACTTTACAATGAGCAGTTCTTC. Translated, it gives CSTLEGLYNEQFF.

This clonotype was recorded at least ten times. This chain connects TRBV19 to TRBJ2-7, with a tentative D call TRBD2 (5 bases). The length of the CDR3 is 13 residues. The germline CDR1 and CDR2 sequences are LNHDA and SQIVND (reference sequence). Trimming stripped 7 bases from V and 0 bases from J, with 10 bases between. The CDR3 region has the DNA TGTGCCAGTAAGAGGAGGAGCTCCTACGAGCAGTACTTC. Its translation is CASKRRSSYEQYF. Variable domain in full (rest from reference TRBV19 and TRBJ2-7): DGGITQSPKYLFRKEGQNVTLSCEQNLNHDAMYWYRQDPGQGLRLIYYSQIVNDFQKGDIAEGYSVSREKKESFPLTVTSAQKNPTAFYLCASKRRSSYEQYFGPGTRLTVT.

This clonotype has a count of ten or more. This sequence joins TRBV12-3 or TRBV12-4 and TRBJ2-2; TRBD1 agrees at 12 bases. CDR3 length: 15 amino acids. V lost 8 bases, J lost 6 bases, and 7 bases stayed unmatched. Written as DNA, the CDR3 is TGTGCCAGCCGAGGGGACAGGGGGCCCCCCGGGGAGCTGTTTTTT. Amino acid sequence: CASRGDRGPPGELFF.

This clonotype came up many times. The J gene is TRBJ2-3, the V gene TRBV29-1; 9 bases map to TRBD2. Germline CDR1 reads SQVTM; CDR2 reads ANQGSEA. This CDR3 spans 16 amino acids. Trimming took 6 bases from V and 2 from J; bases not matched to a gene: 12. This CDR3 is CSVILGASGNTDTQYF. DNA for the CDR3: TGCAGCGTCATTCTCGGAGCTAGCGGGAACACAGATACGCAGTATTTT.